This TCR beta chain is from a study of T cells expressing NK-cell markers. Across the study: The authors sequenced eight donors, of whom seven were HCMV-seropositive and one was seronegative. Overall study results and limits: In roughly six donors, dominant CD3+CD56+NKG2C+ clonotypes ranked among the top 10 CD8+ clonotypes. These clonotypes additionally ranked first within the CD3+CD56-NKG2C+ fraction of four donors.

Remarks on this clonotype: Its antigen remains unknown.

TCRdb re-called the 5' RACE reads; every CDR3 protein appears as one record, without DNA. Its clone listing holds about 550,000 distinct CDR3 sequences. Germline V gene lookup returns CDR1 LNHNV and CDR2 YYDKDF (reference sequence). The CDR3 has 13 residues. The receptor was derived from a man younger than 30 in good health. The sequencing input was blood T cells: a sorted CD56 or NKG2C T cell subset, CD4+ or CD8+ T cells, or bulk PBMC T cells (not recorded which). The rearrangement links TRBV15 to TRBJ1-2. CDR3 amino acids: CATSRRTDSGYTF.